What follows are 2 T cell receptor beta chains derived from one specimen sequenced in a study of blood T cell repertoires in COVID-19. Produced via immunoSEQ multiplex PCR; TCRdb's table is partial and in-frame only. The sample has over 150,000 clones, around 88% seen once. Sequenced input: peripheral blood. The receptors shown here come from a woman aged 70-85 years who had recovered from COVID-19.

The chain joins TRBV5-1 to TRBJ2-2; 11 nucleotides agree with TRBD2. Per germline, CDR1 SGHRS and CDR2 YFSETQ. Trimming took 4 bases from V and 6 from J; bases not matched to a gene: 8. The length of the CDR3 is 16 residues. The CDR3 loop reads CASSPTSGVEAGELFF. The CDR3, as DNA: TGCGCCAGCAGCCCGACTAGCGGGGTAGAAGCCGGGGAGCTGTTTTTT.

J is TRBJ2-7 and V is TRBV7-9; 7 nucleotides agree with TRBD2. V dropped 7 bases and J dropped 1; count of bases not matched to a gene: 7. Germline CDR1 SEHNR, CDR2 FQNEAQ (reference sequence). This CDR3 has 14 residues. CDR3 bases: TGTGCCAGCACCCCGGGGGAGGGTTCCTACGAGCAGTACTTC. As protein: CASTPGEGSYEQYF.